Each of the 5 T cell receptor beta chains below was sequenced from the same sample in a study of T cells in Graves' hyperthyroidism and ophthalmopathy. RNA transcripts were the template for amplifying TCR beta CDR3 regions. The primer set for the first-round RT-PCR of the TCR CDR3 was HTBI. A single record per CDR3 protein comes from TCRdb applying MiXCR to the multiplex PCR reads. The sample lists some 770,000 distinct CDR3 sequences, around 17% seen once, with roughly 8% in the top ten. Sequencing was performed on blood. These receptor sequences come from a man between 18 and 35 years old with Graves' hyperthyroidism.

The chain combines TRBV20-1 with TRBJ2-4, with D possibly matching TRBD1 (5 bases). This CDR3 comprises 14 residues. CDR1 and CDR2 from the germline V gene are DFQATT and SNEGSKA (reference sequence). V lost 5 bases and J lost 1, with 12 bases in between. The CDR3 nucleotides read TGCAGTGCTCGCAGGGCGGCGGCCAAAAACATTCAGTACTTC. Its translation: CSARRAAAKNIQYF.

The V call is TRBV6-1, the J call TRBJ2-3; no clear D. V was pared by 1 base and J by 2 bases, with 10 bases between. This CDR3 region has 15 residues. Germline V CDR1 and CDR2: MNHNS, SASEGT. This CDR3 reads CASSEVGGDTDTQYF. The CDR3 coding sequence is TGTGCCAGCAGTGAAGTGGGCGGCGACACAGATACGCAGTATTTT.

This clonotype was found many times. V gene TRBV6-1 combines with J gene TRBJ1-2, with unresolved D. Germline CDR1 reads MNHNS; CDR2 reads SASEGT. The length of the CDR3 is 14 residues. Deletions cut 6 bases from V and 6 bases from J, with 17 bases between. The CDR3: CASRVLGRYDGYTF. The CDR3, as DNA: TGTGCCAGCAGAGTCCTAGGACGGTATGATGGCTACACCTTC.

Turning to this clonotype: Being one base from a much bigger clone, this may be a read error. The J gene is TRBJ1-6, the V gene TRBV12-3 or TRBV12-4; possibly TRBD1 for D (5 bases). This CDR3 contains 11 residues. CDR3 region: CASRMVGPFHF. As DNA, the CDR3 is TGTGCCAGCAGGATGGTGGGACCCTTCCACTTT.

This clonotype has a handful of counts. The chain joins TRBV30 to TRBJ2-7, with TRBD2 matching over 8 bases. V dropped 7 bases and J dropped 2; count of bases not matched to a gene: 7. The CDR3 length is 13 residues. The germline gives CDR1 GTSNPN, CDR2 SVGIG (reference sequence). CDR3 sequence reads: CALSGRTPYEQYF. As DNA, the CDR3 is TGTGCCTTAAGCGGGAGAACGCCCTACGAGCAGTACTTC. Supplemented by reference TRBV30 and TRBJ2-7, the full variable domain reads SQTIHQWPATLVQPVGSPLSLECTVEGTSNPNLYWYRQAAGRGLQLLFYSVGIGQISSEVPQNLSASRPQDRQFILSSKKLLLSDSGFYLCALSGRTPYEQYFGPGTRLTVT.